The T cell receptor (beta chain) under discussion was sequenced for a study of Ad26.COV2.S vaccination and SARS-CoV-2 variants. Germline values: CDR1 SGHTA, CDR2 FQGTGA. The CDR3 loop spans 15 amino acids. The V and J ends lost 5 bases and 6 bases, in that order; junction bases with no gene match: 10. Documented treatment: 15 to 20 received Ad26.COV2.S at low or high dose, single or two shots; about 5 received placebo; per-sample allocation not given. Day 63 after the first vaccine or placebo injection was the time point for sampling. Using immunoSEQ multiplex PCR, the repertoire was profiled, and TCRdb retains in-frame clones only, with some absent. The data contain about 350,000 clones, approximately 90% of them seen just once; the ten biggest clones take up around 6.1%.

The clonotype comes from a person between 18 and 59 years old who received the Ad26.COV2.S COVID-19 vaccine or a placebo. This chain connects TRBV7-3 to TRBJ2-1, with 7 positions matching TRBD1. The sample here was peripheral blood, taken in a trial of Ad26.COV2.S vaccine versus placebo. CDR3 in amino acids: CASSPAWDRSNEQFF. CDR3 nucleotides: TGTGCCAGCAGCCCAGCTTGGGACAGAAGCAATGAGCAGTTCTTC.